A single sample gave rise to the 6 T cell receptor beta chains below, sequenced in a study of glioma-infiltrating T cells after dendritic cell vaccination. The protocol was immunoSEQ multiplex PCR, while the TCRdb copy is restricted to in-frame clones and leaves out a portion. The data show roughly 100,000 clones, over 65% seen once. Material: blood, obtained before dendritic cell vaccination. The receptors were sampled from a human donor with glioblastoma.

This clone was observed a single time. The V gene is TRBV5-1, the J gene TRBJ2-2, with D possibly being TRBD2 (5 bases). Germline V gene sequence: CDR1 SGHRS, CDR2 YFSETQ. The length of the CDR3 is 16 residues. Trimming removed 0 bases from V and 4 bases from J, with 13 bases in between. In nucleotides, the CDR3 is TGCGCCAGCAGCTTGGGTGGGAGTTCGGGCACCGGGGAGCTGTTTTTT. Translated, it gives CASSLGGSSGTGELFF. The whole variable domain, remainder taken from reference TRBV5-1 and TRBJ2-2, is KAGVTQTPRYLIKTRGQQVTLSCSPISGHRSVSWYQQTPGQGLQFLFEYFSETQRNKGNFPGRFSGRQFSNSRSEMNVSTLELGDSALYLCASSLGGSSGTGELFFGEGSRLTVL.

The genes are TRBV27 and TRBJ2-1; possibly TRBD2 for D (6 bases). The CDR3 consists of 14 residues. Trimming took off 2 bases at V and 9 bases at J, with 14 bases between the two ends. The V gene's germline CDR1 is MNHEY and CDR2 SMNVEV (reference sequence). The CDR3 DNA sequence: TGTGCCAGCAGTTTAAACTGGGCGGGACGTGAGCAGTTCTTC. As protein: CASSLNWAGREQFF.

This clone has just one count. The V call is TRBV15, the J call TRBJ1-5; TRBD1 matches 10 bases. Germline CDR1 and CDR2: LNHNV and YYDKDF (reference sequence). The CDR3 contains 15 residues. Trimming took 5 bases from V and 4 from J; bases not matched to a gene: 5. Here the CDR3 DNA reads TGTGCCACCAGCCCTCGACAGGGGGCGAATCAGCCCCAGCATTTT. It encodes CATSPRQGANQPQHF.

The chain joins TRBV19 to TRBJ1-3; no clear D gene. This CDR3 has 15 amino acids. The germline V gene has CDR1 LNHDA and CDR2 SQIVND (reference sequence). Deletions cut 2 bases from V and 1 base from J, with 9 bases between. CDR3 region: CASSIMWSSGNTIYF. The CDR3 DNA reads as TGTGCCAGTAGTATAATGTGGAGTTCTGGAAACACCATATATTTT.

V and J are TRBV7-2 and TRBJ2-7; TRBD2 agrees at 13 bases. J gave up 5 bases and V 5 bases, and 6 bases lay outside the gene matches. The CDR3 has 15 residues. Germline CDR1 reads SGHTA; CDR2 reads FQGNSA. Here the CDR3 DNA reads TGTGCCAGCAGCGCCACTAGCGGGAGGGCCCACGAGCAGTACTTC. Residues: CASSATSGRAHEQYF.

The sample holds one count of this clone. The genes are TRBV4-1 and TRBJ2-5, with 7 bases fitting TRBD2. The J call is uncertain, as TRBJ2-7 better fits the DNA end. Per germline, CDR1 MGHRA and CDR2 YSYEKL. This CDR3 comprises 17 residues. The CDR3: CASSQVQSGTISYEQYF. CDR3 nucleotides: TGCGCCAGCAGCCAAGTCCAATCCGGGACTATCTCCTACGAGCAGTACTTC.